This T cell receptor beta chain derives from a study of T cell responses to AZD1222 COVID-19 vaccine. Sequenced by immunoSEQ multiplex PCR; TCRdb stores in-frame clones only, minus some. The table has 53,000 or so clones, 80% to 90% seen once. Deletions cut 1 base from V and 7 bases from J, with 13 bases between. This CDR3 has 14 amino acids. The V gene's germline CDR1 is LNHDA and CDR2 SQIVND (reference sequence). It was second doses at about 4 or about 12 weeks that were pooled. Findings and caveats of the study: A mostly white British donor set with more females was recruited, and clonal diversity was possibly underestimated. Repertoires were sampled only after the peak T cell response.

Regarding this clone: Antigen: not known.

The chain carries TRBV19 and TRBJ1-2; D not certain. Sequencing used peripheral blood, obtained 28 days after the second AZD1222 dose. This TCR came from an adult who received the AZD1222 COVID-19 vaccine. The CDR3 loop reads CASSIVPAFGGYTF. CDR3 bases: TGTGCCAGTAGTATAGTCCCGGCGTTCGGTGGCTACACCTTC. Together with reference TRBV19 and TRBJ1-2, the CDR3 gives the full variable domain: DGGITQSPKYLFRKEGQNVTLSCEQNLNHDAMYWYRQDPGQGLRLIYYSQIVNDFQKGDIAEGYSVSREKKESFPLTVTSAQKNPTAFYLCASSIVPAFGGYTFGSGTRLTVV.